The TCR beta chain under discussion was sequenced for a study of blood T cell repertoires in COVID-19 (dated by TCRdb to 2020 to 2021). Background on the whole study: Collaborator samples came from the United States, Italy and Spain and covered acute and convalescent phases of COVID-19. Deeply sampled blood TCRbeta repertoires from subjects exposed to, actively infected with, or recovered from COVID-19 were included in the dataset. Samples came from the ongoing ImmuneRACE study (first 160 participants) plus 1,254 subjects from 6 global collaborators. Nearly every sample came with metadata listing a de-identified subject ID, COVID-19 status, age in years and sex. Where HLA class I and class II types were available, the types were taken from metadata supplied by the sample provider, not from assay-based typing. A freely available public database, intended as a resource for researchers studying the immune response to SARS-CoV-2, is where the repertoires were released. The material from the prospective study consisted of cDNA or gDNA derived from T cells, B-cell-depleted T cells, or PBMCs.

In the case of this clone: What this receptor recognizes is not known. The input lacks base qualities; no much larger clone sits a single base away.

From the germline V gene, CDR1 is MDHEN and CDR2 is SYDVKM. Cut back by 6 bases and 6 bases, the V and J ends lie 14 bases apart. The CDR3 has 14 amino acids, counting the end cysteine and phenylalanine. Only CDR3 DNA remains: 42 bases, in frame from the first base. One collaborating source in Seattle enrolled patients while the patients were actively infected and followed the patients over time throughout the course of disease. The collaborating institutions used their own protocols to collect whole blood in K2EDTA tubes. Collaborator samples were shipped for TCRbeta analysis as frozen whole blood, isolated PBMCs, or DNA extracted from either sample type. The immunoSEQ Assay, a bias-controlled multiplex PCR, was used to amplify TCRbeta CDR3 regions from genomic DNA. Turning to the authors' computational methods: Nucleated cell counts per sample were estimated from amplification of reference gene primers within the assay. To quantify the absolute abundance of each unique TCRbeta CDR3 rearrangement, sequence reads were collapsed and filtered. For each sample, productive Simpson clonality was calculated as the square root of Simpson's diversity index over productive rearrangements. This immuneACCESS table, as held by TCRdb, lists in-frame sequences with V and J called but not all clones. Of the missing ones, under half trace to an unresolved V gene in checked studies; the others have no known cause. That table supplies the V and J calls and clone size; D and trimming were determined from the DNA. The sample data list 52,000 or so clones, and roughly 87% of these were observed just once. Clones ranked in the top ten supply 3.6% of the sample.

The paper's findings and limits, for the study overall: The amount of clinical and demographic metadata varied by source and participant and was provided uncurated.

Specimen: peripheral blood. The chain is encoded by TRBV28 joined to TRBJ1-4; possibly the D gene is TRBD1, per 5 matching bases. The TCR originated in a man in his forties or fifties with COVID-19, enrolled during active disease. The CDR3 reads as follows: CASRPGGDHEKLFF. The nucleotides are TGTGCCAGCAGACCGGGAGGGGATCATGAAAAACTGTTTTTT. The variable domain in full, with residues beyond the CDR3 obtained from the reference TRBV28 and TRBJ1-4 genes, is DVKVTQSSRYLVKRTGEKVFLECVQDMDHENMFWYRQDPGLGLRLIYFSYDVKMKEKGDIPEGYSVSREKKERFSLILESASTNQTSMYLCASRPGGDHEKLFFGSGTQLSVL.